The 26 T cell receptor beta chains in this list originate from one sample, sequenced in a study of CD8 T cells in ankylosing spondylitis. TCRdb called the 5' RACE reads again in MiXCR, with one record for every CDR3 protein. This table holds 200,000 to 300,000 distinct CDR3 sequences, about 10% found once. Sequencing was performed on blood, either unsorted or a sorted T cell fraction (not recorded which). These receptors came from a male donor with ankylosing spondylitis or in good health (not recorded which).

This clonotype came up many times. The chain combines TRBV30 with TRBJ2-1, with D hard to call. Trimming cost V 0 bases and J 8 bases, with 8 bases left between them. The V gene's germline CDR1 is GTSNPN and CDR2 SVGIG (reference sequence). CDR3 length: 12 residues. CDR3 DNA: TGTGCCTGGAGTGTATCGGGCGATGAGCAGTTCTTC. Protein sequence: CAWSVSGDEQFF.

This clonotype was counted a few times. The chain employs TRBV5-1 and TRBJ2-2, with 9 bases lining up with TRBD2. Unmatched junction bases numbered 7, after V lost 4 bases and J lost 0 bases. Germline V gene data show CDR1 as SGHRS and CDR2 as YFSETQ. The CDR3 has 17 amino acids. This chain's CDR3 is CASSIYGLASNTGELFF. The CDR3 nucleotides read TGCGCCAGCAGCATCTATGGACTAGCGTCGAACACCGGGGAGCTGTTTTTT.

This clonotype was recorded many times. The gene calls are TRBV11-2 and TRBJ1-1; tentative D call: TRBD1 (5 bases). Germline CDR1 reads SGHAT; CDR2 reads FQNNGV. CDR3 length: 14 amino acids. The V end was cut by 1 base, the J end by 5 bases, with 11 bases between. Here the CDR3 reads CASSLGLEGTEAFF. The CDR3 DNA sequence: TGTGCCAGCAGCTTAGGGTTGGAGGGGACTGAAGCTTTCTTT.

This clonotype was counted at least ten times. This chain uses TRBV29-1 with TRBJ2-3; D gene unclear. The CDR3 consists of 10 residues. Germline values: CDR1 SQVTM, CDR2 ANQGSEA. Trimming took 4 bases from V and 5 from J, leaving 4 bases between them. CDR3 sequence reads: CSVVGDTQYF. The CDR3 nucleotides read TGCAGCGTTGTTGGAGATACGCAGTATTTT.

The rearrangement uses TRBV11-2 and TRBJ2-2; 8 nucleotides agree with TRBD2. This CDR3 is 19 amino acids long. Germline V gene lookup returns CDR1 SGHAT and CDR2 FQNNGV. V gave up 0 bases and J gave up 0 bases; unmatched junction bases: 9. CDR3 loop: CASSLDPLRGETNTGELFF. As DNA, the CDR3 is TGTGCCAGCAGCTTAGATCCCCTGCGGGGGGAGACGAACACCGGGGAGCTGTTTTTT. The entire variable domain, with the rest obtained from reference TRBV11-2 and TRBJ2-2, is as follows: EAGVAQSPRYKIIEKRQSVAFWCNPISGHATLYWYQQILGQGPKLLIQFQNNGVVDDSQLPKDRFSAERLKGVDSTLKIQPAKLEDSAVYLCASSLDPLRGETNTGELFFGEGSRLTVL.

There are a few counts of this clonotype. The gene calls are TRBV5-1 and TRBJ2-2; D ambiguous. The CDR3 is 16 residues long. From germline, CDR1 is SGHRS and CDR2 YFSETQ. V was pared by 1 base and J by 3 bases, with 13 bases between. CDR3 residues: CASSLNFYTDTGELFF. The CDR3 DNA sequence: TGCGCCAGCAGCTTGAATTTCTACACCGACACCGGGGAGCTGTTTTTT.

The chain uses TRBV3-1 and TRBJ2-3; TRBD2 might be the D (5 bases). Germline CDR1 and CDR2: LGHDT and YNNKEL (reference sequence). The V end was cut by 8 bases, the J end by 2 bases, with 8 bases between. CDR3 length: 12 residues. The CDR3: CASRGFTDTQYF. CDR3 nucleotides: TGTGCCAGCCGCGGGTTCACAGATACGCAGTATTTT.

This clonotype was seen many times. The chain uses TRBV4-1 and TRBJ1-2, with 8 nucleotides matching TRBD1. V trimming: 7 bases; J trimming: 4 bases; junction bases outside the gene matches: 11. The CDR3 is made up of 15 amino acids. Looked up from germline, CDR1 is MGHRA and CDR2 is YSYEKL. CDR3 in amino acids: CASTPTGQGSYGYTF. As DNA, the CDR3 is TGCGCCAGCACCCCAACTGGACAGGGTAGCTATGGCTACACCTTC.

This clonotype has more than one count but fewer than ten. The chain couples TRBV29-1 to TRBJ2-7; D is possibly TRBD2 (7 bases). The V end lost 3 bases, the J end lost 2 bases, and 14 bases lay between the germline ends. Per germline, CDR1 SQVTM and CDR2 ANQGSEA. The CDR3 sequence is 14 residues long. CDR3 loop: CSVDKGGEPYEQYF. The CDR3 DNA is TGCAGCGTTGATAAGGGGGGGGAACCCTACGAGCAGTACTTC.

The rearrangement links TRBV11-1 to TRBJ1-2; possibly TRBD1 for D (6 bases). The V gene's germline CDR1 is SGHAT and CDR2 FQDESV (reference sequence). CDR3 length: 15 amino acids. V was cut by 4 bases and J by 10 bases, with 22 bases left in between. CDR3 amino acids: CASSSPTGPPWDYTF. DNA for the CDR3: TGTGCCAGCAGCTCCCCGACAGGTCCACCGTGGGACTACACCTTC. Supplemented by reference TRBV11-1 and TRBJ1-2, the full variable domain reads EAEVAQSPRYKITEKSQAVAFWCDPISGHATLYWYRQILGQGPELLVQFQDESVVDDSQLPKDRFSAERLKGVDSTLKIQPAELGDSAMYLCASSSPTGPPWDYTFGSGTRLTVV.

This clonotype was observed at least ten times. The DNA of the CDR3 is TGCAGTGCTAGAGAAGCTAGCGGGATAATCTACGAGCAGTACTTC. The encoded protein is CSAREASGIIYEQYF. J is TRBJ2-7 and V is TRBV20-1, with 9 bases that match TRBD2. The CDR3 covers 15 residues. The ends lost 0 bases at V and 3 bases at J; junction bases unmatched: 6. CDR1 and CDR2 from the germline V gene are DFQATT and SNEGSKA (reference sequence).

Many counts were recorded for this clonotype. The chain couples TRBV25-1 to TRBJ2-1; 7 bases are a match to TRBD2. Germline assignment: CDR1 MGHDK and CDR2 SYGVNS. The CDR3 runs to 15 residues. Germline trimming cut 4 bases from V and 7 bases from J; bases unmatched to any gene: 10. This CDR3 reads CASSVMGGPKNEQFF. DNA for the CDR3: TGTGCCAGCAGTGTTATGGGAGGGCCCAAGAATGAGCAGTTCTTC. The full variable domain, completed using reference TRBV25-1 and TRBJ2-1, is EADIYQTPRYLVIGTGKKITLECSQTMGHDKMYWYQQDPGMELHLIHYSYGVNSTEKGDLSSESTVSRIRTEHFPLTLESARPSHTSQYLCASSVMGGPKNEQFFGPGTRLTVL.

On this clonotype itself: It may be a read error: a sequence one base away is much more abundant. The V call is TRBV14, the J call TRBJ1-2, with D possibly TRBD1 on 5 matching bases. This CDR3 is built from 11 residues. The germline V gene encodes CDR1 SGHDN and CDR2 FVKESK. This chain's CDR3 is CASNQDSGYTF. The CDR3 region has the DNA TGTGCCAGCAACCAAGACAGTGGCTACACCTTC.

V gene TRBV19 combines with J gene TRBJ1-5; D remains ambiguous. Trimming took off 10 bases at V and 1 base at J, with 17 bases between the two ends. Germline CDR1 and CDR2: LNHDA and SQIVND (reference sequence). The CDR3 length is 15 residues. The CDR3, as DNA: TGTGCCACCATCGACCCCGGAGGGAGCAATCAGCCCCAGCATTTT. Its protein is CATIDPGGSNQPQHF.

This clonotype was seen ten or more times. The chain employs TRBV6-5 and TRBJ2-2, with 9 bases lining up with TRBD1. Trimming took 2 bases from V and 4 from J; bases not matched to a gene: 5. The CDR3 has 16 residues. Germline CDR1 MNHEY, CDR2 SVGAGI. For the CDR3, the DNA is TGTGCCAGCAGTTACCCTAGACAGGGGGTCACCGGGGAGCTGTTTTTT. Amino acids: CASSYPRQGVTGELFF.

The chain carries TRBV7-2 and TRBJ1-1, with D possibly being TRBD1 (5 bases). There are 13 residues in the CDR3. V was clipped by 6 bases and J by 3 bases, with 11 bases between them. The V gene's germline CDR1 is SGHTA and CDR2 FQGNSA. CDR3 in amino acids: CASRGGGYTEAFF. The CDR3 DNA follows: TGTGCCAGCAGGGGTGGGGGGTACACTGAAGCTTTCTTT.

This clonotype was seen a few times. The chain joins TRBV2 to TRBJ2-7; possible D gene TRBD1, 6 bases. V lost 6 bases and J lost 3, with 15 bases in between. The germline gives CDR1 SNHLY, CDR2 FYNNEI. The CDR3 runs to 14 residues. CDR3 DNA sequence: TGTGCCAGCAGGCATACCGGGACAAACTACGAGCAGTACTTC. It is translated as CASRHTGTNYEQYF.

At least ten counts were recorded for this clonotype. The chain carries TRBV21-1 and TRBJ2-3; no check of the table's D call, TRBD2, against the DNA was made. TRBV21-1 is given as a pseudogene. This CDR3 is built from 16 residues. The CDR3 is CASRPPLTASTDTQYF. The CDR3 DNA follows: TGTGCCAGCAGGCCTCCCTTGACGGCTAGCACAGATACGCAGTATTTT.

This clonotype was seen many times. The CDR3 sequence: CASSQDPGTGIEKLFF. The CDR3 nucleotides read TGCGCCAGCAGCCAGGACCCGGGGACAGGGATTGAAAAACTGTTTTTT. The V gene is TRBV4-1, the J gene TRBJ1-4; 9 bases are shared with TRBD1. Germline CDR1 is MGHRA and CDR2 is YSYEKL. Losses at the gene ends were 3 bases for V and 7 bases for J; bases not matched to a gene: 9. This CDR3 has 16 residues.

The J gene is TRBJ2-2, the V gene TRBV19, with a tentative D call TRBD1 (6 bases). The CDR3 spans 15 residues. V lost 8 bases and J 0 bases, leaving 13 bases between the germline ends. The germline CDR1 and CDR2 sequences are LNHDA and SQIVND (reference sequence). The chain's CDR3 is CASRDGQPNTGELFF. The CDR3 DNA is TGTGCCAGTCGGGACGGACAGCCGAACACCGGGGAGCTGTTTTTT.

The sample holds many counts of this clonotype. J is TRBJ2-3 and V is TRBV9; D not certain. Between the trimmed V and J ends, which lost 6 bases and 2 bases, there was a span of 4 bases. CDR1 and CDR2 (germline): SGDLS, YYNGEE. The CDR3 is 11 amino acids. CDR3 residues: CASTITDTQYF. The CDR3 DNA follows: TGTGCCAGCACTATCACAGATACGCAGTATTTT.

This clonotype occurred many times. The rearrangement links TRBV6-1 to TRBJ2-1; tentatively, D is TRBD2 (6 bases). The CDR3 has 13 amino acids. V lost 5 bases and J 10 bases, leaving 15 bases between the germline ends. From germline, CDR1 is MNHNS and CDR2 SASEGT. The CDR3 nucleotides read TGTGCCAGCAGTCTAGGGACGGGGGACGAGCAGTTCTTC. Residues: CASSLGTGDEQFF.

The rearrangement joins TRBV11-2 to TRBJ2-1; possibly TRBD2 for D (5 bases). Germline CDR1 is SGHAT and CDR2 is FQNNGV. V lost 2 bases, J lost 7 bases, and 12 bases lay in between. The CDR3 is 14 amino acids. The CDR3 protein is CASSLIAGGNEQFF. The CDR3 DNA sequence: TGTGCCAGCAGCTTAATCGCGGGTGGGAATGAGCAGTTCTTC.

Concerning this clonotype: One end of the junction does not line up with germline, which may come from a read error. The J gene is TRBJ2-5, the V gene TRBV4-2, with a possible D match to TRBD1 (5 bases). Looked up from germline, CDR1 is LGHNA and CDR2 is YNFKEQ. The CDR3 is made up of 15 amino acids. The CDR3 is CASSQEWRQQEAQYF. As DNA, the CDR3 is TGTGCCAGCAGCCAAGAATGGAGACAGCAAGAGGCCCAGTACTTC.

The rearrangement uses TRBV6-1 and TRBJ2-5; 13 bases map to TRBD2. The CDR3 covers 17 residues. V shed 3 bases and J 0 bases; nucleotides not matched to a gene: 4. Germline V CDR1 and CDR2: MNHNS, SASEGT. CDR3 protein: CASSERTSGGYQETQYF. DNA of the CDR3: TGTGCCAGCAGTGAGAGGACTAGCGGGGGATACCAAGAGACCCAGTACTTC.

This clonotype was counted ten times or more. V usage is TRBV4-1 and J usage is TRBJ1-1; unclear D gene. CDR3 size: 15 residues. Germline V gene sequence: CDR1 MGHRA, CDR2 YSYEKL. V lost 1 base to trimming and J lost 0 bases, with 9 bases between them. The CDR3 sequence is CASSQGATLNTEAFF. Here the CDR3 DNA reads TGCGCCAGCAGCCAAGGGGCCACCCTGAACACTGAAGCTTTCTTT.